This T cell receptor beta chain appears in the sequencing data of a study of T-cell reconstitution after alpha-beta-depleted transplantation in children. Regarding the study as a whole: Approximately two months post-transplant, alpha-beta T cells reportedly originated from several hundred expanded graft clones.

The junction had 4 bases not matched to a gene; V was cut back by 0 bases and J by 0 bases. Germline V lookup: CDR1 LGHNA, CDR2 YNFKEQ. The CDR3 totals 16 residues. A library of TCRbeta sequences, prepared with unique molecular identifiers, was generated. TCRdb fed the PCR reads into MiXCR, producing one record per CDR3 protein. The sample holds 480,000 or so distinct CDR3 sequences, over 9.5% seen once. This clonotype was seen at least ten times. The antigen is not known. This specimen was PBMCs, taken before TCRalphabeta/CD19-depleted stem cell transplant. This clonotype was sampled from a child aged 2 to 10 with inherited bone marrow failure, due to receive a stem cell transplant. This chain joins TRBV4-2 and TRBJ2-7; 8 positions match TRBD2. CDR3 in DNA: TGTGCCAGCAGCCAAGAAGTGACTAGCGCCTCCTACGAGCAGTACTTC. The encoded protein is CASSQEVTSASYEQYF.